Presented here are 5 T cell receptor beta chains from one specimen sequenced in a study of cytotoxic CD8 clonotypes in ibrutinib-treated CLL. The assay was immunoSEQ multiplex PCR, and TCRdb's table has in-frame clones only and misses some. This table holds about 92,000 clones, roughly four fifths found once. Source: PBMCs, taken after 24 months of ibrutinib treatment. Receptor source: a human donor with chronic lymphocytic leukemia.

This clone has a handful of counts. V is TRBV20-1 and J is TRBJ2-3; D gene ambiguous. The V and J ends lost 3 bases and 11 bases respectively, with 12 bases between them. This CDR3 contains 11 residues. The V gene's germline CDR1 is DFQATT and CDR2 SNEGSKA (reference sequence). The CDR3 is CSARDGREQYF. CDR3 coding DNA: TGCAGTGCTAGGGACGGCAGAGAGCAGTATTTT.

The V gene is TRBV2, the J gene TRBJ1-1, with unresolved D. V was pared by 6 bases and J by 6 bases, with 14 bases between. The CDR3 covers 13 residues. Germline V gives CDR1 SNHLY, CDR2 FYNNEI. Written as DNA, the CDR3 is TGTGCCAGCAGGGGGAATATGAAACCTGAAGCTTTCTTT. It specifies CASRGNMKPEAFF.

As DNA, the CDR3 is TGTGCCAGCAGCTTACGGGACAGTGGATTAGACACCATATATTTT. This gives the protein CASSLRDSGLDTIYF. This chain links TRBV7-9 with TRBJ1-3; 7 bases agree with TRBD1. V gave up 2 bases and J gave up 8 bases; unmatched junction bases: 9. Per the germline V gene, CDR1 is SEHNR and CDR2 is FQNEAQ (reference sequence). This CDR3 is built from 15 residues.

The rearrangement links TRBV4-1 to TRBJ2-3; a possible D gene is TRBD2 (5 bases). Trimming removed 5 bases at V and 2 bases at J, with 14 bases between. Looked up from germline, CDR1 is MGHRA and CDR2 is YSYEKL. The CDR3 is 15 residues long. The CDR3 coding sequence is TGCGCCAGCAGCTCCAGAAGCGGATTCACAGATACGCAGTATTTT. Its translation is CASSSRSGFTDTQYF.

The chain uses TRBV2 and TRBJ1-5; maybe TRBD1 (6 bases). Per germline, CDR1 SNHLY and CDR2 FYNNEI. The CDR3 totals 13 residues. Trimming cost V 8 bases and J 3 bases, with 11 bases left between them. The CDR3 region has the DNA TGTGCCAGCTTGACAGGAAACAATCAGCCCCAGCATTTT. This gives the protein CASLTGNNQPQHF.